The 9 T cell receptor beta chains below all came from one sample that was sequenced in a study of cytomegalovirus exposure and HLA in healthy donors. With 60 Vbeta and 13 Jbeta primers, the PCR was carried out. The method was immunoSEQ multiplex PCR; TCRdb's version includes in-frame clones alone and lacks a portion of them. This sample has about 170,000 clones, with 75% to 85% found just once. Sequencing input: PBMCs. The source is a woman aged 45 to 65 in good health and CMV-seronegative.

The chain links TRBV25-1 to TRBJ2-1, with 10 bases identical to TRBD2. Per the germline V gene, CDR1 is MGHDK and CDR2 is SYGVNS. The CDR3 is made up of 15 amino acids. J lost 8 bases, V lost 3 bases, and 7 bases had no gene match. CDR3 sequence: CASSEPAGGPYEQFF. DNA for the CDR3: TGTGCCAGCAGTGAGCCAGCGGGAGGGCCCTATGAGCAGTTCTTC.

The rearrangement uses TRBV5-6 and TRBJ2-1, with 10 bases lining up with TRBD2. This CDR3 has 14 amino acids. V lost 5 bases and J lost 9; bases outside the gene matches: 8. The germline V gene encodes CDR1 SGHDT and CDR2 YYEEEE. CDR3 DNA: TGTGCCAGCAGAGCGGGAGGGTTAGGGACTGAGCAGTTCTTC. It translates to CASRAGGLGTEQFF.

V is TRBV5-1 and J is TRBJ2-1; TRBD1 aligns across 8 bases. There are 14 residues in the CDR3. Germline CDR1 is SGHRS and CDR2 is YFSETQ. V shed 5 bases and J 9 bases; nucleotides not matched to a gene: 10. The DNA for the CDR3 is TGCGCCAGCAGTTATGACAGGGGCATGGGTGAGCAGTTCTTC. This encodes CASSYDRGMGEQFF.

The chain joins TRBV7-2 to TRBJ1-5; D uncertain. The germline V and J ends were trimmed by 5 bases and 4 bases, with 6 bases remaining between them. In germline, CDR1 is SGHTA, CDR2 FQGNSA. This CDR3 comprises 12 residues. The CDR3 region is CASSPRNQPQHF. As DNA, the CDR3 is TGTGCCAGCAGCCCACGGAATCAGCCCCAGCATTTT. Together with reference TRBV7-2 and TRBJ1-5, the CDR3 gives the full variable domain: GAGVSQSPSNKVTEKGKDVELRCDPISGHTALYWYRQSLGQGLEFLIYFQGNSAPDKSGLPSDRFSAERTGGSVSTLTIQRTQQEDSAVYLCASSPRNQPQHFGDGTRLSIL.

The J gene is TRBJ2-1, the V gene TRBV28, with TRBD1 as a possible D gene (6 bases). Germline CDR1 and CDR2: MDHEN and SYDVKM. Trimming shortened V by 6 bases and J by 4 bases, and 19 bases separated the two germline ends. This CDR3 spans 16 amino acids. The DNA of the CDR3 is TGTGCCAGCAGCACATCAAGGGGGTCCGTATACAATGAGCAGTTCTTC. This codes for CASSTSRGSVYNEQFF.

The CDR3 DNA follows: TGTGCCATCAGTAGCCCAGGATCCTACAATGAGCAGTTCTTC. Translating it yields CAISSPGSYNEQFF. This sequence joins TRBV10-3 and TRBJ2-1; no firm D call. V was cut by 5 bases and J by 1 base, with 9 bases left in between. This CDR3 spans 14 amino acids. In germline, CDR1 is ENHRY, CDR2 SYGVKD.

This clone was observed a handful of times. V usage is TRBV19 and J usage is TRBJ2-1; D gene uncertain. Germline values: CDR1 LNHDA, CDR2 SQIVND (reference sequence). This CDR3 contains 14 residues. Trimming left V 6 bases short and J 3 bases short, with 12 bases between. The DNA of the CDR3 is TGTGCCAGTAGCCGCCCCGCGGACTACAATGAGCAGTTCTTC. Amino acid sequence: CASSRPADYNEQFF.

The CDR3 coding sequence is TGTGCCACCAGCAGGGGGGGTCAGGCTGATGAAAAACTGTTTTTT. It yields the protein CATSRGGQADEKLFF. The chain joins TRBV15 to TRBJ1-4, with D perhaps matching TRBD1 (5 bases). Germline CDR1 LNHNV, CDR2 YYDKDF (reference sequence). The CDR3 has 15 amino acids. Trimming removed 3 bases from V and 6 bases from J, with 14 bases in between.

The chain uses TRBV6-1 and TRBJ2-1; 11 positions match TRBD2. CDR1 and CDR2 from the germline V gene are MNHNS and SASEGT. This CDR3 region has 15 residues. Unmatched junction bases numbered 8, after V lost 4 bases and J lost 9 bases. The CDR3 here is CASSGSGRALFEQFF. The CDR3 coding sequence is TGTGCCAGCAGTGGTAGCGGGAGGGCCCTTTTTGAGCAGTTCTTC.